Given below is one T cell receptor beta chain in context. Its antigen is undetermined. Trimming pared 6 bases from V and 0 bases from J, leaving 11 bases between. There are 13 residues in the CDR3. The germline V gene has CDR1 SQVTM and CDR2 ANQGSEA. RNA transcripts yielded amplified TCR beta CDR3 regions. Second-round multiplex PCR came after a first-round RT-PCR that employed HTBI primers. TCRdb processed the multiplex PCR reads anew with MiXCR; each CDR3 protein has one entry. The sample contains over a million distinct CDR3 sequences, around a third of which appear only once. This entry comes from a study of Graves' ophthalmopathy and Graves' hyperthyroidism. Study observations and caveats: The blood repertoire also included most expanded thyroid clonotypes above 0.001 frequency.

The V call is TRBV29-1, the J call TRBJ1-1; D gene ambiguous. This receptor was identified in an adult man with Graves' hyperthyroidism. Sequenced material: peripheral blood or thyroid tissue (not recorded which). The chain's CDR3 is CSVHGRMNTEAFF. For the CDR3, the DNA is TGCAGCGTCCACGGGCGGATGAACACTGAAGCTTTCTTT.